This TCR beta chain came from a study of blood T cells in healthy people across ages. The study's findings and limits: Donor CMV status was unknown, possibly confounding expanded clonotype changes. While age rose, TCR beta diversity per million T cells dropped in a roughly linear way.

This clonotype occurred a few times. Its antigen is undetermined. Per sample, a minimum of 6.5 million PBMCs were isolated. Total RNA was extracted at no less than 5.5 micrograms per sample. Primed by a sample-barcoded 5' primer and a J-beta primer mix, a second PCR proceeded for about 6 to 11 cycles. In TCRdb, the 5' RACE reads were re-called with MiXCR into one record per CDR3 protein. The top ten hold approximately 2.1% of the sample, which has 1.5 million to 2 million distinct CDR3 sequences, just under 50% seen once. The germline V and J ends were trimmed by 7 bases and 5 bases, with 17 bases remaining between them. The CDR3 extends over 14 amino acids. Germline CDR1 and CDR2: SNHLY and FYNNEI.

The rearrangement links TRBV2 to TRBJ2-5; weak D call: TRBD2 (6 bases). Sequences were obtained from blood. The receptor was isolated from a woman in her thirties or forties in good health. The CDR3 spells CASISQGGPETQYF. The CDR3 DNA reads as TGTGCCAGCATATCGCAAGGAGGGCCGGAGACCCAGTACTTC.